The 7 T cell receptor beta chains reported below all come from one sample, sequenced in a study of T cell responses to AZD1222 COVID-19 vaccine. The repertoire was sequenced with immunoSEQ multiplex PCR; TCRdb's copy has only in-frame clones and lacks some. The table records about 140,000 clones, more than 70% of them present only once. Source: peripheral blood, taken 28 days after the second AZD1222 dose. These receptors came from an adult who received the AZD1222 COVID-19 vaccine.

The J gene is TRBJ1-6, the V gene TRBV4-2; D may be TRBD1 (6 bases). The V gene lost 0 bases and the J gene lost 7 bases, with 13 bases spanning the gap. The germline V gene has CDR1 LGHNA and CDR2 YNFKEQ. This CDR3 is 16 amino acids long. In DNA, the CDR3 is TGTGCCAGCAGCCAAGACTTAGGACAGTTCAATTCACCCCTCCACTTT. This gives the protein CASSQDLGQFNSPLHF.

The V call is TRBV30, the J call TRBJ1-4; 8 positions match TRBD1. CDR1 is GTSNPN, CDR2 SVGIG, per germline (reference sequence). The V and J ends lost 4 bases and 10 bases, in that order; junction bases with no gene match: 5. CDR3 length: 12 amino acids. The CDR3 DNA sequence: TGTGCCTGGACTGCAGGGGGCGGAAAACTGTTTTTT. Translating gives CAWTAGGGKLFF.

The rearrangement links TRBV7-2 to TRBJ1-2; 7 bases are a match to TRBD1. CDR1 and CDR2 (germline): SGHTA, FQGNSA. The CDR3 spans 14 residues. Germline trimming cut 5 bases from V and 2 bases from J; bases unmatched to any gene: 5. The CDR3 loop is CASSAGGGNYGYTF. Here the CDR3 DNA reads TGTGCCAGCAGCGCAGGGGGGGGAAACTATGGCTACACCTTC.

V gene TRBV6-6 combines with J gene TRBJ1-1, with D unclear. The CDR3 runs to 13 residues. Trimming left V 7 bases short and J 5 bases short, with 14 bases between. Germline-derived CDR1 and CDR2 are MNHNY and SVGAGI (reference sequence). The CDR3 nucleotides are TGTGCCAGCACCCAGCCCCCGTTGACTGAAGCTTTCTTT. It codes for CASTQPPLTEAFF.

Concerning this clone: The same CDR3 is also encoded by other DNA sequences in this sample. The chain has TRBV7-9 and TRBJ1-5; D is unresolved. This CDR3 contains 15 residues. The germline CDR1 and CDR2 sequences are SEHNR and FQNEAQ (reference sequence). Trimming shortened V by 2 bases and J by 0 bases, and 8 bases separated the two germline ends. CDR3 in amino acids: CASSLSGGSNQPQHF. CDR3 nucleotide sequence: TGTGCCAGCAGCTTAAGTGGCGGTAGCAATCAGCCCCAGCATTTT.

This chain joins TRBV6-5 and TRBJ2-5, with no clear D. The V and J ends lost 5 bases and 5 bases respectively, with 18 bases between them. CDR1 and CDR2 (germline): MNHEY, SVGAGI. The CDR3 totals 15 residues. CDR3 nucleotide sequence: TGTGCCAGCAGTCCATCCGGGTTTGAGTGGGAGACCCAGTACTTC. Translating gives CASSPSGFEWETQYF.

The J gene is TRBJ1-1, the V gene TRBV2, with D maybe TRBD1 (6 bases). The CDR3 is made up of 12 amino acids. Germline V gene sequence: CDR1 SNHLY, CDR2 FYNNEI. Deletions cut 2 bases from V and 5 bases from J, with 6 bases between. CDR3 nucleotides: TGTGCCAGCAGTGAAACAGGGACTGAAGCTTTCTTT. It yields the protein CASSETGTEAFF. Complete variable domain (other parts from reference TRBV2 and TRBJ1-1): EPEVTQTPSHQVTQMGQEVILRCVPISNHLYFYWYRQILGQKVEFLVSFYNNEISEKSEIFDDQFSVERPDGSNFTLKIRSTKLEDSAMYFCASSETGTEAFFGQGTRLTVV.